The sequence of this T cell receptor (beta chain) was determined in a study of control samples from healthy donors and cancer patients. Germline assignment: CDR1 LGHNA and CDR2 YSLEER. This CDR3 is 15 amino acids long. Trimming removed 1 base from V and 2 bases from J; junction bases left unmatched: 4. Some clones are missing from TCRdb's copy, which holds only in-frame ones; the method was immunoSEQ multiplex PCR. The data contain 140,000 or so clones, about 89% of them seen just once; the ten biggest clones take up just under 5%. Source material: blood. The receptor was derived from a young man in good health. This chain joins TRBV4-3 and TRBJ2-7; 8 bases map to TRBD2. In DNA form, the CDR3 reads TGCGCCAGCAGCCAAGCGACGGGAGGGCCCTACGAGCAGTACTTC. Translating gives CASSQATGGPYEQYF.